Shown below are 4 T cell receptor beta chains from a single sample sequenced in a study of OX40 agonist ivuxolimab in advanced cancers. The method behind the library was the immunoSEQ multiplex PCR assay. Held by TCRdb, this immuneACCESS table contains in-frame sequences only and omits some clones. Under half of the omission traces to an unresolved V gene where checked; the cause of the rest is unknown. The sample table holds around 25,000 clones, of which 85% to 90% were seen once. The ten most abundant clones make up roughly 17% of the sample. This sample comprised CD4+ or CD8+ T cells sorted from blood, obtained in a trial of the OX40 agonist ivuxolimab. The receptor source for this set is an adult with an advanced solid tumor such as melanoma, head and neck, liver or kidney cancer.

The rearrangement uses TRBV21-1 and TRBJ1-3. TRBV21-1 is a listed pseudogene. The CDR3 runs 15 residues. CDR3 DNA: TGTGCCAGCAGCCCCTGGACGGAGGCTGGAAACACCATATATTTT. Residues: CASSPWTEAGNTIYF.

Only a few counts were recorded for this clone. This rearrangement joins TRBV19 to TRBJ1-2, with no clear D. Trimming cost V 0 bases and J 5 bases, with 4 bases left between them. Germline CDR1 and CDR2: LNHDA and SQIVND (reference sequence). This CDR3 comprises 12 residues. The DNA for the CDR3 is TGTGCCAGTAGTATAGAGAGGTATGGCTACACCTTC. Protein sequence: CASSIERYGYTF.

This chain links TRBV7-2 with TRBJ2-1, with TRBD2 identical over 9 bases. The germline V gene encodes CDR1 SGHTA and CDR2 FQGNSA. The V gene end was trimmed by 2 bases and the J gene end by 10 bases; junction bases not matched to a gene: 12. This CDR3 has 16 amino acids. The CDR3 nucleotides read TGTGCCAGCAGCTTATACGAGCGGGGGGCCCGGGGGGAGCAGTTCTTC. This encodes CASSLYERGARGEQFF.

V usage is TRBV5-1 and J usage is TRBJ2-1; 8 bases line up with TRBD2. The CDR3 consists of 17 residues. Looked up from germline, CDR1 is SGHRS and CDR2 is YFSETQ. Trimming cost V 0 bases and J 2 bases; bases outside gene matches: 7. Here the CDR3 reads CASSLARGLAAYNEQFF. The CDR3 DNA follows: TGCGCCAGCAGCTTGGCGCGTGGACTAGCAGCCTACAATGAGCAGTTCTTC.